These 7 T cell receptor beta chains were sequenced from one sample in a study of cytomegalovirus exposure and HLA in healthy donors. The primer mix had 60 Vbeta and 13 Jbeta primers. The table came from immunoSEQ multiplex PCR; TCRdb's copy has only in-frame clones and leaves some out. Of over 200,000 clones in the sample, about 74% were seen once. Sequencing used PBMCs. Receptor source: a woman in her thirties in good health and CMV-seronegative.

The chain joins TRBV6-5 to TRBJ1-4, with D unclear. The CDR3 is made up of 15 amino acids. The germline V gene has CDR1 MNHEY and CDR2 SVGAGI. V lost 0 bases, J lost 5 bases, and 10 bases lay in between. The CDR3 DNA reads TGTGCCAGCAGTTACTCGAATGGCGGGAATGAAAAACTGTTTTTT. The encoded protein is CASSYSNGGNEKLFF.

The chain uses TRBV19 and TRBJ1-1, with D perhaps matching TRBD1 (5 bases). The CDR3 is 14 amino acids. CDR1 is LNHDA, CDR2 SQIVND, per germline (reference sequence). Deletions cut 3 bases from V and 4 bases from J, with 12 bases between. CDR3 residues: CASSMGGGVTEAFF. The CDR3 DNA reads as TGTGCCAGTAGTATGGGGGGAGGAGTCACTGAAGCTTTCTTT.

The sample holds a few counts of this clone. CDR3 sequence reads: CASSPTGPGDTGELFF. Written as DNA, the CDR3 is TGTGCCAGCTCACCGACTGGCCCGGGGGACACCGGGGAGCTGTTTTTT. This chain links TRBV18 with TRBJ2-2; D may be TRBD2 (6 bases). This CDR3 has 16 amino acids. Germline-derived CDR1 and CDR2 are KGHSH and LQKENI. V was shortened by 3 bases and J by 3 bases, with 14 bases between the two germline ends.

The genes are TRBV6-1 and TRBJ1-2, with D maybe TRBD1 (6 bases). The CDR3 is 14 amino acids. Germline lookup yields CDR1 MNHNS and CDR2 SASEGT. V shed 5 bases and J shed 4 bases, with 14 bases lying between them. Here the CDR3 reads CASSQDSPRYGYTF. Here the CDR3 DNA reads TGTGCCAGCAGTCAGGACAGCCCCCGCTATGGCTACACCTTC.

For the CDR3, the DNA is TGTGCCAGCAGTTACGCCGGGACAGGGGTCAATGAGCAGTTCTTC. It specifies CASSYAGTGVNEQFF. J is TRBJ2-1 and V is TRBV6-5, with 10 positions matching TRBD1. This CDR3 contains 15 residues. Trimming took 2 bases from V and 6 from J; bases not matched to a gene: 4. Germline values: CDR1 MNHEY, CDR2 SVGAGI.

The chain combines TRBV7-9 with TRBJ2-3; 10 bases are shared with TRBD2. V dropped 3 bases and J dropped 2; count of bases not matched to a gene: 5. The CDR3 has 16 residues. CDR1 and CDR2 (germline): SEHNR, FQNEAQ (reference sequence). This CDR3 reads CASSFSLAGVTDTQYF. As DNA, the CDR3 is TGTGCCAGCAGCTTTTCGCTAGCGGGGGTCACAGATACGCAGTATTTT.

The gene calls are TRBV6-1 and TRBJ1-6; D call uncertain. V was pared by 3 bases and J by 7 bases, with 13 bases between. This CDR3 contains 15 residues. Germline V gene sequence: CDR1 MNHNS, CDR2 SASEGT. This chain's CDR3 is CASSDLAGPNSPLHF. The CDR3 DNA follows: TGTGCCAGCAGTGACCTAGCAGGACCCAATTCACCCCTCCACTTT.